This T cell receptor (delta chain) came from a study of gamma-delta T cells after stem cell transplantation. This clone was found many times. A read error may explain this, as a much larger clone is one base away. Germline lookup yields CDR1 TSWWSYY and CDR2 QGS. CDR3 length: 23 amino acids. Trimming cost V 1 base and J 0 bases, with 33 bases left between them. TCRdb redid the clone calls on the RT-PCR reads with CATT. The repertoire holds 15,000 to 17,000 delta-chain clones, roughly 9% seen once, with around 64% in the top ten. Sequencing was carried out using gamma-delta T cells. This chain connects TRDV1 to TRDJ1; D may match TRDD2 or TRDD3 (6 bases each). This TCR was recovered from a human donor. It is not recorded whose cells these are; they may come from a transplant donor. CDR3 sequence reads: CALGEHPPTIWGLPAVDTDKLIF. The CDR3 DNA follows: TGTGCTCTTGGGGAACATCCTCCTACGATCTGGGGTCTCCCCGCCGTGGACACCGATAAACTCATCTTT.